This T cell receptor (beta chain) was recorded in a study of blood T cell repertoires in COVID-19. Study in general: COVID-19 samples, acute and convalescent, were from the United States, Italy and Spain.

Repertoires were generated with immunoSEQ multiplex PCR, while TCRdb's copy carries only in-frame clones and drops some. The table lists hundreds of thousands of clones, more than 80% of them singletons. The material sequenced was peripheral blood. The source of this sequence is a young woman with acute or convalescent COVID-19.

The CDR3 DNA is TGTGCCAGCAGCACCCAGGGGGCCGAAGGAACTGAAGCTTTCTTT. Protein sequence: CASSTQGAEGTEAFF. The V call is TRBV13, the J call TRBJ1-1; 8 bases are shared with TRBD1. Per the germline V gene, CDR1 is PRHDT and CDR2 is FYEKMQ (reference sequence). Unmatched junction bases numbered 10, after V lost 5 bases and J lost 5 bases. CDR3 length: 15 amino acids.